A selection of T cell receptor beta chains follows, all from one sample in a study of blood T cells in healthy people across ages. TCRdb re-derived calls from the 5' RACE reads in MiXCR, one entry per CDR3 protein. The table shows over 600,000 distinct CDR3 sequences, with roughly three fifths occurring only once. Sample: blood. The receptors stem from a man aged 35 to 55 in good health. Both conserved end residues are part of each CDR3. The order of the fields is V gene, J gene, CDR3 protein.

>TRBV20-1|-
CSAMTGGPYEQYF
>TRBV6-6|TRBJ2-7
CASSPEQGPYEQYF
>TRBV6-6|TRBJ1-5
CASSKQGNSNQPQHF
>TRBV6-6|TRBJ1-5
CASSYRNSNQPQHF
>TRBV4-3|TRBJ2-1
CASSPGQDVYNEQIF
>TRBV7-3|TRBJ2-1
CASSLTPGGAQHEQFF
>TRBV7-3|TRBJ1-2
CASSLRPTGTGGFKGYTF
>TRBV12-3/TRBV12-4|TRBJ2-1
CASTGRPTSYNEQFF
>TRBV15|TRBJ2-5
CATSSTLVETQYF
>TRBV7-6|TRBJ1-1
CASRLGQGVGTEAFF
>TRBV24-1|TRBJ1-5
CATSDDRTGSHQPQHF
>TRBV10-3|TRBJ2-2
CAIKPAGGEAGELFF
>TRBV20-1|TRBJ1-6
CSARATGTGGSPLHF
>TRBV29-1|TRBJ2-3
CSAVAGGGDTQYF
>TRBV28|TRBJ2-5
CASRGTGEETQYF
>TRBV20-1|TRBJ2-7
CSAPRQGAGEQYF
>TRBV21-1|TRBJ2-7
CASSKPGREGGYEGPYEQYF
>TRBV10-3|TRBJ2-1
CAIRTEYENEQFF
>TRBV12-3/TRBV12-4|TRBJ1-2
CASSPRQGGSSGYTF
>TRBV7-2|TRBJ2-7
CASSLMLGAEQYF
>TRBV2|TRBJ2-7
CASSGARQYF
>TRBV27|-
CASSSYSLSGRQETQYF
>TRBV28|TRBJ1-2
CASSPGTRVILSYGYTF
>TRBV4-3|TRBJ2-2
CASSQEAPSNTGELFF
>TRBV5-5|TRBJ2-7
CASSLRTSGGAFNEQYF
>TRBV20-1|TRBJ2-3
CSARGLSLEGTDTQYF
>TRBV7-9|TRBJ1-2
CASSFRGLDYGYTF
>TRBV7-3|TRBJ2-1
CASSLPGGFNNEQFF
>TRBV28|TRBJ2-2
CASSSAGQGTGELFF
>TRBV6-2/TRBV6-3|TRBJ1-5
CASSYAVDRGAGNQPQHF